The entry below describes one T cell receptor beta chain. Its antigen is unidentified. Trimming left V 4 bases short and J 1 base short, with 13 bases between. From germline, CDR1 is LNHDA and CDR2 SQIVND (reference sequence). This CDR3 contains 16 residues. This entry is derived from a study of T cell responses to AZD1222 COVID-19 vaccine. TCRdb's table, derived via immunoSEQ multiplex PCR, lists solely in-frame clones and lacks some. Among about 170,000 clones listed, 80% to 95% were seen once. Findings and limits, study-wide: Within unmutated variant regions lay the reported targets of nearly half of spike-specific TCRs. It should be noted that donors were predominantly white British and more often female, and clonal diversity was possibly underestimated.

Sequencing used peripheral blood, obtained on day 0 of AZD1222 vaccination. The chain uses TRBV19 and TRBJ1-4; D is undetermined. This sequence originates from an adult in good health. This CDR3 is CASSKGQVGTNEKLFF. DNA of the CDR3: TGTGCCAGTAGTAAAGGGCAGGTCGGAACTAATGAAAAACTGTTTTTT.